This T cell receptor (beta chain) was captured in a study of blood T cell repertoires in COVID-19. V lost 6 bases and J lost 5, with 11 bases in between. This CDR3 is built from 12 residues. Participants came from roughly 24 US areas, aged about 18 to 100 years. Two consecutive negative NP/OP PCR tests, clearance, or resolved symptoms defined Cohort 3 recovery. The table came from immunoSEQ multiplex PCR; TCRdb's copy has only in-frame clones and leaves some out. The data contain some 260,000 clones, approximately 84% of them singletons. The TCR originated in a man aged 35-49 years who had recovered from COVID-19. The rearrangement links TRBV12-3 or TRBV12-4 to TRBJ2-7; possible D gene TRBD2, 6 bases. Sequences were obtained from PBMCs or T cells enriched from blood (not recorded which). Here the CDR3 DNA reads TGTGCCAGCAGCGCTAGCGCCCACGAGCAGTACTTC. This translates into CASSASAHEQYF.